Below are 3 T cell receptor beta chains sequenced from a single sample in a study of T cells after yellow fever vaccination. TCRdb passed the 5' RACE reads through MiXCR, listing each CDR3 protein once. The sample gives hundreds of thousands of distinct CDR3 sequences, roughly 12% of which show up once; 15% is in the top ten. Here the sequenced sample was PBMCs, taken on the day of the yellow fever booster vaccination. The receptors stem from a man aged 25 to 45 who received the YFV17D yellow fever vaccine.

A few counts support this clonotype. The rearrangement links TRBV7-2 to TRBJ2-3; 12 nucleotides align to TRBD2. Trimming removed 2 bases from V and 6 bases from J; junction bases left unmatched: 6. In germline, CDR1 is SGHTA, CDR2 FQGNSA. The CDR3 sequence is 16 residues long. The CDR3 DNA sequence: TGTGCCAGCAGCTTAATGCTAGCGGGAGGGCCGGATACGCAGTATTTT. Translation gives CASSLMLAGGPDTQYF.

The chain joins TRBV20-1 to TRBJ2-5; D is possibly TRBD1 or TRBD2 (6 bases each). The CDR3 totals 15 residues. V was clipped by 1 base and J by 7 bases, with 19 bases between them. Germline assignment: CDR1 DFQATT and CDR2 SNEGSKA (reference sequence). CDR3 nucleotides: TGCAGTGCTAGAGTTTTAACGGGGGCGCTGGGGACCCAGTACTTC. This codes for CSARVLTGALGTQYF.

The rearrangement links TRBV6-1 to TRBJ2-7; 8 bases align to TRBD2. Per germline, CDR1 MNHNS and CDR2 SASEGT. The CDR3 runs 14 residues. J was trimmed by 3 bases and V by 10 bases; bases with no gene match: 11. The CDR3 region has the DNA TGTGCCACCCCCCCACTAGCGGAGATCTACGAGCAGTACTTC. Protein product: CATPPLAEIYEQYF.